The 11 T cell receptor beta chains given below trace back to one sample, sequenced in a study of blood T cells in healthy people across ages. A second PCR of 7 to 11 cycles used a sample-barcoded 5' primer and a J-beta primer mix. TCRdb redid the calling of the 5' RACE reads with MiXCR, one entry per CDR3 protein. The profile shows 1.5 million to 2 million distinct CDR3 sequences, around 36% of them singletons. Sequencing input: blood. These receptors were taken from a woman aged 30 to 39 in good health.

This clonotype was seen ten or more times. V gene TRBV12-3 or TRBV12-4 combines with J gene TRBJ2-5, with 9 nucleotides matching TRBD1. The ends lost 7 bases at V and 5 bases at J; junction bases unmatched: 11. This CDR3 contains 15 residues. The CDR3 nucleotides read TGTGCCAGCACTGCCGGGACAGGGATGCGGGAGACCCAGTACTTC. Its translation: CASTAGTGMRETQYF.

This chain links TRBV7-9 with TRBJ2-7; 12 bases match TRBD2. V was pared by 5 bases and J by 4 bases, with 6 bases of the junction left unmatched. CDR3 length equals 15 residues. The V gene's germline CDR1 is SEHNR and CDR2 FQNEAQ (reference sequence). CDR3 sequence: CASSRLTSGGYEQYF. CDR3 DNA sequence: TGTGCCAGCAGCCGACTGACTAGCGGGGGTTACGAGCAGTACTTC.

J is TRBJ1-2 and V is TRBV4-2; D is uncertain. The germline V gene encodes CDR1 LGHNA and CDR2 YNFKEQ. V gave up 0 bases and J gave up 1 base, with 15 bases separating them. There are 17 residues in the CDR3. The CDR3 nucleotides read TGTGCCAGCAGCCAAGAAAGACCCGACTGGGGTAACTATGGCTACACCTTC. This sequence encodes CASSQERPDWGNYGYTF.

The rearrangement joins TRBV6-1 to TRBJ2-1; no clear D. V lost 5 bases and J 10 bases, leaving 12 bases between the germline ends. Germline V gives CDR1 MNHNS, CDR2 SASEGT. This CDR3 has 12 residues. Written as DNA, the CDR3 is TGTGCCAGCAGTTCCCGGATCGGGGAGCAGTTCTTC. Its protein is CASSSRIGEQFF.

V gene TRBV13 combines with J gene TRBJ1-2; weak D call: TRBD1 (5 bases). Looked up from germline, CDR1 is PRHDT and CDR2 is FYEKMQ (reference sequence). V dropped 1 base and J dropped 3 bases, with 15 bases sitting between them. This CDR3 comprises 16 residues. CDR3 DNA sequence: TGTGCCAGCAGCTTAGAAGCCGGGGGAGTAGACTATGGCTACACCTTC. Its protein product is CASSLEAGGVDYGYTF.

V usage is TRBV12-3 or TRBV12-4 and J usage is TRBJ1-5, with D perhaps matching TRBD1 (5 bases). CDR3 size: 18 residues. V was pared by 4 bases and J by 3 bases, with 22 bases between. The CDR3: CASSSRVLGGGTNQPQHF. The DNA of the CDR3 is TGTGCCAGCAGTTCACGGGTACTTGGGGGGGGAACCAATCAGCCCCAGCATTTT.

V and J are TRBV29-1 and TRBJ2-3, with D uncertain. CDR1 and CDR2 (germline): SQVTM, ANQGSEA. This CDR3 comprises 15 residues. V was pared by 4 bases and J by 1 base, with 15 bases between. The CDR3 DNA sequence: TGCAGCGTTGGGGAACGCCGCGCTGGCACAGATACGCAGTATTTT. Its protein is CSVGERRAGTDTQYF.

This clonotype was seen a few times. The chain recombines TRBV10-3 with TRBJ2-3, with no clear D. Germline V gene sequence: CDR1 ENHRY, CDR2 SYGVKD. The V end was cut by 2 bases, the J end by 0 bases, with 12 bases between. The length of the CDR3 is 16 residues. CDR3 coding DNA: TGTGCCATCAGTGAGACCCGGACCCAGAGCACAGATACGCAGTATTTT. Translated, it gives CAISETRTQSTDTQYF.

In DNA, the CDR3 is TGTGCCATCAGTGAGTCCCGGGCAGGGAAAAACACCCTCCACTTT. Protein sequence: CAISESRAGKNTLHF. The rearrangement uses TRBV10-3 and TRBJ1-6; D is possibly TRBD1 (5 bases). The CDR3 is 15 amino acids. V lost 0 bases and J lost 14, with 17 bases in between. The germline CDR1 and CDR2 sequences are ENHRY and SYGVKD.

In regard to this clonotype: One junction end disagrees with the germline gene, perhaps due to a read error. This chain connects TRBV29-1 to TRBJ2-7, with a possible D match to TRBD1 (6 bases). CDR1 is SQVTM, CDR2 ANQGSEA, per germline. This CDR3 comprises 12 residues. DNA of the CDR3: TGCAGCGTTGTCAGGGGCTCCGACGAGCAGTACTTC. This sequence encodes CSVVRGSDEQYF.

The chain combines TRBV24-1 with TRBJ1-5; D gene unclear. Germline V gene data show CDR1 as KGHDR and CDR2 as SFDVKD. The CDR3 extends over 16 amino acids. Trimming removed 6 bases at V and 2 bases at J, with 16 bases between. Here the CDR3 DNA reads TGTGCCACCAGTCCGGCGACGGGGAGCGGCAATCAGCCCCAGCATTTT. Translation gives CATSPATGSGNQPQHF.